Included here is one T cell receptor (beta chain) sequence, with context. The data were obtained in a study of blood T cell repertoires in COVID-19. Turning to the study itself: The United States, Italy and Spain were the sources of the acute and convalescent COVID-19 samples. PBMCs, B-cell-depleted T cells, or T cells provided the cDNA or gDNA that made up the material.

This CDR3 contains 13 residues. Germline CDR1 LNHNV, CDR2 YYDKDF (reference sequence). V dropped 0 bases and J dropped 6 bases, with 8 bases sitting between them. In the source study's methods: Quantification of nucleated cells was approximated via reference gene primer amplification. Some clones are missing from TCRdb's copy, which holds only in-frame ones; the method was immunoSEQ multiplex PCR. For V, J and clone size, that table is used; D and trimming come from the DNA. The repertoire holds 350,000 to 450,000 clones, with nearly 90% as singletons. This chain joins TRBV15 and TRBJ1-1; no clear D. Sequenced: PBMCs or T cells enriched from blood (not recorded which). The receptor was derived from a woman under 30 who had been exposed to COVID-19. CDR3 sequence: CATSRERVPEAFF. The CDR3 nucleotides are TGTGCCACCAGCAGAGAGCGGGTGCCTGAAGCTTTCTTT. Filled out from reference TRBV15 and TRBJ1-1, the complete variable domain reads DAMVIQNPRYQVTQFGKPVTLSCSQTLNHNVMYWYQQKSSQAPKLLFHYYDKDFNNEADTPDNFQSRRPNTSFCFLDIRSPGLGDTAMYLCATSRERVPEAFFGQGTRLTVV.